The source of this TCR beta chain is a study of regulatory T cells in long-lasting Graves disease. Arm-PCR with iRepertoire HTBI primers amplified the CDR3 regions for these TCR beta libraries. Authors' methods: Taken together, the samples had 62 TRBV and 14 TRBJ segments identified. One entry per CDR3 protein results from TCRdb running MiXCR on the multiplex PCR reads. These V and J calls originate from TCRdb's pipeline instead of the authors' own analysis. The sample has 300,000 to 400,000 distinct CDR3 sequences; around a sixth are singletons. Time point indicated: newly diagnosed GD, antithyroid drugs for less than 3 months. Isolated PBMC RNA provided the starting material for the TCR library. Sequenced here: peripheral blood mononuclear cells (PBMCs), sampled at new diagnosis, from a patient treated with antithyroid drugs. The TCR was taken from a female donor with Graves disease.

The CDR3 nucleotides are TGTGCCAGCCGGCTTCTCGGGGGGGCCGATGAGACCCAGTACTTC. Its protein product is CASRLLGGADETQYF. V is TRBV7-3 and J is TRBJ2-5, with 8 bases matching TRBD2. Germline CDR1 reads SGHTA; CDR2 reads FQGTGA. The ends lost 8 bases at V and 5 bases at J; junction bases unmatched: 13. The CDR3 has 15 residues.